The clone carrying this T cell receptor (beta chain) occurred many times. Its specificity is unknown. TCRdb re-called the reads through MiXCR, storing one row per CDR3 protein. This table holds 830,000 or so distinct CDR3 sequences, approximately 32% found once. The CDR3 length is 12 residues. Germline loops: CDR1 MNHEY, CDR2 SMNVEV (reference sequence). V was pared by 6 bases and J by 6 bases, with 1 base of the junction left unmatched. The sample comes from a study of T cell repertoires in cytomegalovirus infection. Study at large: Epitope selection comprised recently identified HLA-C-restricted CMV epitopes and well-studied HLA-B-restricted CMV epitopes. Through public TCR beta signatures, both CMV infection and matching HLA type were indicated. Findings and limits, study-wide: CMV-specific TCR beta clonotypes restricted by HLA-C dominated the ex vivo response.

This sequence joins TRBV27 and TRBJ2-1; TRBD2 aligns across 8 bases. This receptor was obtained from a human donor in good health (CMV status not recorded). Some clones in this sample may be carry-over from other donors' samples. The sample was cultured CD8+ T cells from PBMCs, taken from culture after CMV antigen stimulation. CDR3 in amino acids: CASRSGGNEQFF. The CDR3 DNA is TGTGCCAGCAGGAGCGGGGGCAATGAGCAGTTCTTC.